This TCR beta chain is drawn from a study of control samples from healthy donors and cancer patients. Assay used: immunoSEQ multiplex PCR; TCRdb lists only in-frame clones, some missing. The sample gives 150,000 or so clones, roughly 93% of which show up once; almost 6% is in the top ten. In germline, CDR1 is SGHTA, CDR2 FQGNSA. Trimming removed 5 bases at V and 5 bases at J, with 21 bases between. The CDR3 length is 16 residues. Specimen: blood. The TCR originated in a man between 18 and 29 years old in good health. The chain combines TRBV7-2 with TRBJ2-5, with TRBD2 as a possible D gene (5 bases). CDR3 sequence reads: CASSPKGAARLETQYF. CDR3 nucleotides: TGTGCCAGCAGCCCCAAAGGAGCGGCAAGGTTGGAGACCCAGTACTTC.